This TCR beta chain was found in a study of blood T cell repertoires in COVID-19. Study at large: COVID-19 samples from acute and convalescent phases originated in the United States, Italy and Spain. T cells, B-cell-depleted T cells, or PBMCs provided the cDNA or gDNA that served as material.

This table comes from immunoSEQ multiplex PCR, and its TCRdb copy is limited to in-frame clones, with some not included. The table records roughly 290,000 clones, 80% to 95% of them present only once. Per the germline V gene, CDR1 is LNHDA and CDR2 is SQIVND (reference sequence). The V segment lost 6 bases and the J segment 4 bases; nucleotides outside the gene matches: 9. There are 15 residues in the CDR3. Sample: peripheral blood. The genes are TRBV19 and TRBJ1-3; TRBD1 matches at 7 bases. This TCR derives from a woman younger than 45 with COVID-19, enrolled during active disease. This CDR3 is CASSLTGLGGNTIYF. Here the CDR3 DNA reads TGTGCCAGTAGCTTGACAGGGCTCGGCGGAAACACCATATATTTT.